This T cell receptor (beta chain) was sequenced for a study of cytomegalovirus exposure and HLA in healthy donors. Study details: Per a later analysis, the 550 to 850 first-cohort and more than 100 validation repertoires shared one platform.

Repertoires were generated with immunoSEQ multiplex PCR, while TCRdb's copy carries only in-frame clones and drops some. The table has 100,000 to 150,000 clones, around 90% seen once. As regards this clone: As yet, its antigen is unknown.

Findings and caveats of the study: For most TCR sequences rarity was the rule, although some public TCRs occurred in many donors.

The source material was PBMCs. The source is a woman younger than 30 in good health and CMV-seronegative.

The CDR3 loop is CAWDGTGARETQYF. The CDR3, as DNA: TGTGCCTGGGATGGGACAGGGGCTCGAGAGACCCAGTACTTC. The rearrangement joins TRBV30 to TRBJ2-5; 10 positions match TRBD1. V lost 5 bases, J lost 4 bases, and 7 bases stayed unmatched. The V gene's germline CDR1 is GTSNPN and CDR2 SVGIG (reference sequence). The CDR3 has 14 amino acids.